The subject of this entry is one TCR beta chain. The CDR3 has 13 amino acids. V was shortened by 3 bases and J by 5 bases, with 9 bases between the two germline ends. Germline assignment: CDR1 SGHNT and CDR2 YYREEE (reference sequence). These data are taken from a study of shared clonotypes between healthy human individuals. TCRdb keeps only in-frame clones here, not all; method: immunoSEQ multiplex PCR. The repertoire consists of 1.4 million to 1.5 million clones, with roughly 96% occurring once and the leading ten covering roughly 1.2%. The sample was naive CD4+ T cells sorted from blood. Described subset: CD45RA+ positively selected. The source is a man younger than 45 in good health. V gene TRBV5-4 combines with J gene TRBJ2-1; tentatively, D is TRBD2 (5 bases). DNA of the CDR3: TGTGCCAGCAGCTGGGGAGATCACAATGAGCAGTTCTTC. It is translated as CASSWGDHNEQFF.